What follows is one T cell receptor (beta chain) and its context. The antigen is not known. Several immunoSEQ 96-well plates shared each subset's DNA, each plate a replicate. Some clones are missing from TCRdb's copy, which holds only in-frame ones; the method was immunoSEQ multiplex PCR. This repertoire shows some 2,000,000 clones, around 96% found once; its top ten account for roughly 1%. CDR1 and CDR2 from the germline V gene are MGHRA and YSYEKL. The trim removed 1 base at V and 4 bases at J, leaving 6 bases unmatched. The CDR3 is made up of 15 amino acids. The sample is drawn from a study of shared clonotypes between healthy human individuals. Study-level information: Each donor's CD8 memory used one plate, CD8 naive two, each CD4 subset three. Study-wide findings and caveats: Sampling covered nothing but blood. Tissue TCR repertoires likely differ from those found in blood. When compared with the clonotypes that were shared by all four sorted-subset donors, the non-shared clonotypes turned out to have lower generation probabilities.

CD45RO-negative, CCR7-selected cells formed the naive CD8 fraction, which excluded terminally differentiated effector memory CD45RA+ cells. The sequence was collected from a man between 18 and 35 years old in good health. The sequenced sample was naive CD8+ T cells sorted from blood. This rearrangement joins TRBV4-1 to TRBJ2-7, with 8 bases aligning to TRBD1. CDR3 amino acids: CASSQGPGGFYEQYF. The CDR3 DNA is TGCGCCAGCAGCCAAGGCCCAGGGGGCTTTTACGAGCAGTACTTC.